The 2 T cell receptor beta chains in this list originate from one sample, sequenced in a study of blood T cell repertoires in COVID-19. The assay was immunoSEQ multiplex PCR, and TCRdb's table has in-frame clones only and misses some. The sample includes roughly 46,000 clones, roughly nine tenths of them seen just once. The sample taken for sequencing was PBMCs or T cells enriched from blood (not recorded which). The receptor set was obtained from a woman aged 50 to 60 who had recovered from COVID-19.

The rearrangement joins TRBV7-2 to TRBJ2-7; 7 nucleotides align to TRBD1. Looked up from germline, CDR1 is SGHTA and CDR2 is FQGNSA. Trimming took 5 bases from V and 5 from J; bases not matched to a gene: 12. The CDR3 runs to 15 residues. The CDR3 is CASSPGTADPNEQYF. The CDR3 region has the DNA TGTGCCAGCAGCCCGGGGACAGCCGACCCGAACGAGCAGTACTTC.

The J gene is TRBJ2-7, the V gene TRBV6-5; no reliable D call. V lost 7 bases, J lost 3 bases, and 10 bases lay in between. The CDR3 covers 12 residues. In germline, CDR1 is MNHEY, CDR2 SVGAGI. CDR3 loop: CASKHLSYEQYF. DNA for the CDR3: TGTGCCAGCAAGCACTTAAGCTACGAGCAGTACTTC.